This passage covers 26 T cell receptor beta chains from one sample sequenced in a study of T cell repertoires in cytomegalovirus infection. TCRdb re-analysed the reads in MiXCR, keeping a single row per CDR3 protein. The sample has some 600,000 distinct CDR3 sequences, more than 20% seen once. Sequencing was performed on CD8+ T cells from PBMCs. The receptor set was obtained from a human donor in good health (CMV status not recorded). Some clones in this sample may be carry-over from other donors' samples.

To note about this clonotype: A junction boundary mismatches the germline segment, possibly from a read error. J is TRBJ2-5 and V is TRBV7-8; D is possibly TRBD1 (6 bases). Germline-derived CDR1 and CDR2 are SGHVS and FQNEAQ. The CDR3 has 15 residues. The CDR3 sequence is CTSSPPPGTQETQYF. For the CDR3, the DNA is TGTACCAGCAGCCCACCTCCCGGGACACAAGAGACCCAGTACTTC.

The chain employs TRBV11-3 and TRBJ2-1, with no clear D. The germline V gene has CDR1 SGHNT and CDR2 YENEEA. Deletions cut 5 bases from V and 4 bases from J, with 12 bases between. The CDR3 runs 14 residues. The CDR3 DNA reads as TGTGCCAGCAGCCGGAACACCTTGTACAATGAGCAGTTCTTC. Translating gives CASSRNTLYNEQFF.

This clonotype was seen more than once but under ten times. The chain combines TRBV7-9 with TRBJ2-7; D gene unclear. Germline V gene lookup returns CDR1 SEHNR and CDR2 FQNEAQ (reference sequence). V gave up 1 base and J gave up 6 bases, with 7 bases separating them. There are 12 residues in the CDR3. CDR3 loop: CASSLGTVEQYV. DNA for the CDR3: TGTGCCAGCAGCTTAGGTACAGTCGAGCAGTACGTC.

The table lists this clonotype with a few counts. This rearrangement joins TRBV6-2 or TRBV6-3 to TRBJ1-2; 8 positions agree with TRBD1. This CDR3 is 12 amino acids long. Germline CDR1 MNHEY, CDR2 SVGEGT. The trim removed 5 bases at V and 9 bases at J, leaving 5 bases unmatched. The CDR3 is CASSGTGKSYTF. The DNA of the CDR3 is TGTGCCAGCAGTGGGACAGGCAAGAGCTACACCTTC.

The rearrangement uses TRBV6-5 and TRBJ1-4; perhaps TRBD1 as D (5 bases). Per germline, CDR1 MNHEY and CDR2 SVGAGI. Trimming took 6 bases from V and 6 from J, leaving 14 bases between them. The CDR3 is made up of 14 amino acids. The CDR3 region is CASRRGLGDEKLFF. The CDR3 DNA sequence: TGTGCCAGCAGGAGAGGTTTGGGGGATGAAAAACTGTTTTTT.

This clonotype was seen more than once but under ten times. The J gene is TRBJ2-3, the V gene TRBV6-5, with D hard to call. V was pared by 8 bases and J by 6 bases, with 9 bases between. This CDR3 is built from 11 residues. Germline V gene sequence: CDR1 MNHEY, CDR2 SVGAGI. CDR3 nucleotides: TGTGCCAGCCGACACTTCGATACGCAGTATTTT. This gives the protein CASRHFDTQYF.

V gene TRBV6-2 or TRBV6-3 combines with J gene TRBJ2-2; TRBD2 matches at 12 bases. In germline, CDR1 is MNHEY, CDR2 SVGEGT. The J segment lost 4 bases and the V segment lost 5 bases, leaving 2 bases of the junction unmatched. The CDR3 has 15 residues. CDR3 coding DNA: TGTGCCAGCAGTCAGGGACTAGCGGGCACCGGGGAGCTGTTTTTT. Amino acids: CASSQGLAGTGELFF.

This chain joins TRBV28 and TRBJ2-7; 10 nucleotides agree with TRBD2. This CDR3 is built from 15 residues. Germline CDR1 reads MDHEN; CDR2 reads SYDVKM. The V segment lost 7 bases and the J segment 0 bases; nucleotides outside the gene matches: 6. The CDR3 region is CASTGGTSDSYEQYV. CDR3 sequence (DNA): TGTGCCAGCACTGGCGGGACTAGCGACTCCTACGAGCAGTACGTC.

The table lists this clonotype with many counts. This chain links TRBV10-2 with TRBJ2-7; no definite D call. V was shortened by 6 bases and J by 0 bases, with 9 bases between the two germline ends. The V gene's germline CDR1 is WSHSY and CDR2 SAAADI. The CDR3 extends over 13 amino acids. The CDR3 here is CASRGPSSYEQYF. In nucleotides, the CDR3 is TGCGCCAGCAGAGGACCGTCCTCCTACGAGCAGTACTTC.

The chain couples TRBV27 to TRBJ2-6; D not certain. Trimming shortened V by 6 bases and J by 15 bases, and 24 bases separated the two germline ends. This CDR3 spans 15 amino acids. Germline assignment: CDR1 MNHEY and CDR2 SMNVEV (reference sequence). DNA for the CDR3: TGTGCCAGCAGCCTCACCTATTCTTTAGGTGATGCCCTGACTTTC. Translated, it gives CASSLTYSLGDALTF.

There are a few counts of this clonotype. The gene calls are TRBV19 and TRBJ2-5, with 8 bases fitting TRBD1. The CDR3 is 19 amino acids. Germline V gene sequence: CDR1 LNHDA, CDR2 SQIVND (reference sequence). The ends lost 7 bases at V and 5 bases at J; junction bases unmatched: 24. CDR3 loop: CASTHNPPGQEGHTETQYF. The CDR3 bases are TGTGCCAGTACCCATAACCCTCCGGGACAGGAAGGGCATACGGAGACCCAGTACTTC.

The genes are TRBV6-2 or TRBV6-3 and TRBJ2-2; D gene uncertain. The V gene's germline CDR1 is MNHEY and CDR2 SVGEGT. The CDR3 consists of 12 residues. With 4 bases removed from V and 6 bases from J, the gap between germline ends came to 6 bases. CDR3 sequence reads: CASSWPAGELFF. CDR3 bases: TGTGCCAGCAGTTGGCCCGCCGGGGAGCTGTTTTTT.

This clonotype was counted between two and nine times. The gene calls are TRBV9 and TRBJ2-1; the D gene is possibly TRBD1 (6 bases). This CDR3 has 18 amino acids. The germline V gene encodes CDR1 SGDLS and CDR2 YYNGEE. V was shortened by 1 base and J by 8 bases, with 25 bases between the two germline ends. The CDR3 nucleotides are TGTGCCAGCAGCGTACCTGTCGGTGAGGGGAAGGGGGTGGATGAGCAGTTCTTC. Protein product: CASSVPVGEGKGVDEQFF.

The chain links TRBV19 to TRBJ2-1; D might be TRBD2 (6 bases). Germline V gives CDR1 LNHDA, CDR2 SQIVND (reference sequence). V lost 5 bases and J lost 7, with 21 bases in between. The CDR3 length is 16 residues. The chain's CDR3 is CASSWSSEGKWNEQFF. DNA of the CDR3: TGTGCCAGTAGTTGGTCTAGCGAGGGAAAATGGAATGAGCAGTTCTTC.

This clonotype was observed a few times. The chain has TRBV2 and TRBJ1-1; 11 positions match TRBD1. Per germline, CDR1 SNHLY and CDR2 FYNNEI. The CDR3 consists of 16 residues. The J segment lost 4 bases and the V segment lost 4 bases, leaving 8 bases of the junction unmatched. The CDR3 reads CASSGDRGNTGTEAFF. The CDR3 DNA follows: TGTGCCAGCAGTGGGGACAGGGGGAACACGGGCACTGAAGCTTTCTTT.

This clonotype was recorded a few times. This CDR3 is CASSDPRAGERTGELFF. The CDR3 nucleotides read TGTGCCAGCAGTGACCCCCGAGCGGGGGAACGCACCGGGGAGCTGTTTTTT. This chain joins TRBV25-1 and TRBJ2-2; 8 bases fit TRBD2. The CDR3 consists of 17 residues. Germline CDR1 and CDR2: MGHDK and SYGVNS. J lost 4 bases, V lost 3 bases, and 10 bases had no gene match. The entire variable domain, with the rest obtained from reference TRBV25-1 and TRBJ2-2, is as follows: EADIYQTPRYLVIGTGKKITLECSQTMGHDKMYWYQQDPGMELHLIHYSYGVNSTEKGDLSSESTVSRIRTEHFPLTLESARPSHTSQYLCASSDPRAGERTGELFFGEGSRLTVL.

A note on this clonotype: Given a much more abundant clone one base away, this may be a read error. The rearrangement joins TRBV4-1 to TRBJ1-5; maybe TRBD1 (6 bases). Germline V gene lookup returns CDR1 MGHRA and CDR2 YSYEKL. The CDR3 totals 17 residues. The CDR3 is CASSQERTDLSRQLQHF. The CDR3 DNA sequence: TGCGCCAGCAGCCAAGAAAGGACAGACCTTTCGCGGCAGCTCCAGCATTTT.

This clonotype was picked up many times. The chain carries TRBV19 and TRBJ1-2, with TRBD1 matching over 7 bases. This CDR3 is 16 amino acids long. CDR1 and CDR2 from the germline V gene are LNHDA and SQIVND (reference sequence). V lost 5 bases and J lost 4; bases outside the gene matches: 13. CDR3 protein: CASSVFGQALPYGYTF. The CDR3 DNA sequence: TGTGCCAGTAGTGTTTTCGGACAGGCCTTGCCCTATGGCTACACCTTC.

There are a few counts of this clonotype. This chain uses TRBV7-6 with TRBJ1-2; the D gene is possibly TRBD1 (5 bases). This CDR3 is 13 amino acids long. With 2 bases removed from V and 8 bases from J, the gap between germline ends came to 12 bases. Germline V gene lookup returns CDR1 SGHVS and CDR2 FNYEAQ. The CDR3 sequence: CASSLNRGRGYTF. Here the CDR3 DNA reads TGTGCCAGCAGCTTAAATCGGGGCCGGGGCTACACCTTC.

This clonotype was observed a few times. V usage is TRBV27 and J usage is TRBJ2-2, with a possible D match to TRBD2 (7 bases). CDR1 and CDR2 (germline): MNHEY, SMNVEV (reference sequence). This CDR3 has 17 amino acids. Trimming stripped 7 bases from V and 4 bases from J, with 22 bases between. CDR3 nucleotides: TGTGCCAGCAATGAGGGGGGGTCCCTAAGTTTCACCGGGGAGCTGTTTTTT. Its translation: CASNEGGSLSFTGELFF.

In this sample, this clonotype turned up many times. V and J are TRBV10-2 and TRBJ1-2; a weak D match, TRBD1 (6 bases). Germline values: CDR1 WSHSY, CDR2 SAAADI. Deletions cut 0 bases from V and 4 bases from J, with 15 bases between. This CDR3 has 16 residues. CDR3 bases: TGCGCCAGCAGTGAGTCCCGGCGGGGGGGGCTCTATGGCTACACCTTC. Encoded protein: CASSESRRGGLYGYTF.

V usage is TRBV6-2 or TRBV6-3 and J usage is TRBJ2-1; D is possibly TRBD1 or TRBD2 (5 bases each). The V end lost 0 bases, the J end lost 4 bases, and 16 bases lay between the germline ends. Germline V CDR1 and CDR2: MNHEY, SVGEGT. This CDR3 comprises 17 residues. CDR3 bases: TGTGCCAGCAGTTACTCGGGACCGACCCCGAAGTACAATGAGCAGTTCTTC. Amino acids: CASSYSGPTPKYNEQFF.

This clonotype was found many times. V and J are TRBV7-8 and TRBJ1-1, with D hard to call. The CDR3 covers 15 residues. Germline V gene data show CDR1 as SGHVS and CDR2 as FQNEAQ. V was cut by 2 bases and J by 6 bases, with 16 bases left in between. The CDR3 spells CASSLTRDLRAEAFF. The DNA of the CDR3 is TGTGCCAGCAGCTTAACAAGGGATCTCAGAGCTGAAGCTTTCTTT.

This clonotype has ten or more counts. The CDR3 here is CASSIFPLTEAFF. Written as DNA, the CDR3 is TGTGCCAGCAGTATTTTCCCTCTAACTGAAGCTTTCTTT. V is TRBV28 and J is TRBJ1-1; D is unclear. The CDR3 consists of 13 residues. The V gene lost 5 bases and the J gene lost 5 bases, with 12 bases spanning the gap. Germline V gene lookup returns CDR1 MDHEN and CDR2 SYDVKM.

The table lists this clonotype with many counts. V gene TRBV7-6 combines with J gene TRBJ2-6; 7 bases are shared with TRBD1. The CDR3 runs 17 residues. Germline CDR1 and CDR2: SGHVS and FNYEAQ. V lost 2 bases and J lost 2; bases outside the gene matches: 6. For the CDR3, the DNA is TGTGCCAGCAGCTTATATACAGGGGTAACTGGGGCCAACGTCCTGACTTTC. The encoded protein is CASSLYTGVTGANVLTF.

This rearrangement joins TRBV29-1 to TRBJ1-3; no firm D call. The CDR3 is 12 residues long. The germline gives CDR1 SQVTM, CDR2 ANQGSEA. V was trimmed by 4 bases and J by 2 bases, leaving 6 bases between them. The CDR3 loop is CSVGGAGNTIYF. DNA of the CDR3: TGCAGCGTTGGGGGTGCTGGAAACACCATATATTTT.